These T cell receptor beta chains were read from a single sample in a study of blood T cell repertoires in COVID-19. Method: immunoSEQ multiplex PCR; TCRdb's copy keeps in-frame clones and lacks some. The sample yields roughly 180,000 clones, approximately 85% seen once. The source material was PBMCs or T cells enriched from blood (not recorded which). The receptors here all came from a man aged 40-55 years who had recovered from COVID-19. Both conserved end residues are part of each CDR3. A D gene is named only where the DNA matches it firmly. Rows give clone size only sometimes, using once, few, many, or a class for an expanded clone.

TRBJ2-1 | TRBD2 | once | TRBV12-5 | CASGLGVRRGAYNEQFF | TGTGCTAGTGGTTTAGGTGTCCGACGGGGGGCCTACAATGAGCAGTTCTTC
TRBJ2-5 | TRBD2 | - | TRBV7-8 | CASSLLAGGPSGAETQYF | TGTGCCAGCAGCCTACTAGCGGGAGGGCCTTCGGGGGCAGAGACCCAGTACTTC
TRBJ1-2 | - | - | TRBV5-4 | CASSLGGGVNGYTF | TGTGCCAGCAGCTTAGGAGGGGGGGTTAATGGCTACACCTTC
TRBJ2-5 | - | - | TRBV11-2 | CASSLENLAVGETQYF | TGTGCCAGCAGCTTAGAAAATCTAGCCGTCGGAGAGACCCAGTACTTC
TRBJ2-7 | TRBD1 | - | TRBV7-3 | CASSPTPDRGHEQYF | TGTGCCAGCAGCCCTACACCGGACAGGGGCCACGAGCAGTACTTC
TRBJ2-6 | TRBD1 | - | TRBV19 | CASSSLRDRGPGANVLTF | TGTGCCAGTAGCAGCCTCCGGGACAGGGGGCCTGGGGCCAACGTCCTGACTTTC
TRBJ2-1 | - | - | TRBV28 | CASSLRQVSVEQFF | TGTGCCAGCAGTCTGAGACAGGTTTCTGTTGAGCAGTTCTTC
TRBJ1-4 | TRBD1 | - | TRBV2 | CASSAGTGAPLGYEKLFF | TGTGCCAGCAGCGCCGGGACAGGGGCGCCTTTGGGTTATGAAAAACTGTTTTTT
TRBJ1-1 | - | few | TRBV7-9 | CASSLEQTEAFF | TGTGCCAGCAGCTTGGAGCAGACCGAAGCTTTCTTT
TRBJ2-3 | - | once | TRBV24-1 | CATRTSTDTQYF | TGTGCCACCAGGACTAGCACAGATACGCAGTATTTT
TRBJ2-2 | - | - | TRBV19 | CASRTGTGELFF | TGTGCCAGTAGAACCGGGACAGGGGAGCTGTTTTTT
TRBJ1-2 | TRBD1 | - | TRBV5-4 | CASSSPGQGLYGYTF | TGTGCCAGCAGCTCGCCGGGACAGGGACTATATGGCTACACCTTC
TRBJ1-4 | TRBD1 | - | TRBV7-9 | CASSSGQGGPTNEKLFF | TGTGCCAGCAGCTCCGGACAGGGGGGACCAACTAATGAAAAACTGTTTTTT
TRBJ2-3 | TRBD2 | - | TRBV11-2 | CASSLGLGGGNTDTQYF | TGTGCCAGCAGCTTGGGGCTCGGGGGGGGCAACACAGATACGCAGTATTTT
TRBJ1-5 | - | - | TRBV5-1 | CASSRGGGGDQPQHF | TGCGCCAGCAGCCGGGGAGGGGGAGGGGATCAGCCCCAGCATTTT
TRBJ2-3 | TRBD2 | - | TRBV7-2 | CASSSSGRALRDTQYF | TGTGCCAGCAGCTCTAGCGGGAGGGCCCTCAGAGATACGCAGTATTTT
TRBJ1-1 | - | - | TRBV5-1 | CASSIITGSGTEAFF | TGCGCCAGCAGCATTATTACAGGGTCGGGCACTGAAGCTTTCTTT
TRBJ2-1 | TRBD2 | - | TRBV3-1/TRBV3-2 | CASEASGSSSYNEQFF | TGTGCCAGCGAGGCTAGCGGGAGTAGCTCCTACAATGAGCAGTTCTTC
TRBJ2-1 | TRBD1 | - | TRBV6-5 | CASRGLGQNNEQFF | TGTGCCAGCAGAGGCCTGGGACAGAACAATGAGCAGTTCTTC
TRBJ1-2 | TRBD1 | - | TRBV5-1 | CASNILVGGNGYTF | TGCGCCAGCAATATATTGGTAGGGGGCAATGGCTACACCTTC
TRBJ2-1 | TRBD2 | - | TRBV20-1 | CSASYLAGGLNEQFF | TGCAGTGCTAGTTATCTAGCGGGGGGGCTGAATGAGCAGTTCTTC
TRBJ1-3 | - | few | TRBV21-1 | CASSPRTGEKKRNTIYF | TGTGCCAGCAGCCCGCGGACAGGGGAGAAAAAGAGAAACACCATATATTTT
TRBJ2-1 | - | - | TRBV6-2/TRBV6-3 | CASSYILGDFYNEQFF | TGTGCCAGCAGTTACATCTTAGGGGACTTTTACAATGAGCAGTTCTTC
TRBJ2-6 | - | - | TRBV28 | CASSSAGLGANVLTF | TGTGCCAGCAGTTCCGCAGGGCTCGGGGCCAACGTCCTGACTTTC